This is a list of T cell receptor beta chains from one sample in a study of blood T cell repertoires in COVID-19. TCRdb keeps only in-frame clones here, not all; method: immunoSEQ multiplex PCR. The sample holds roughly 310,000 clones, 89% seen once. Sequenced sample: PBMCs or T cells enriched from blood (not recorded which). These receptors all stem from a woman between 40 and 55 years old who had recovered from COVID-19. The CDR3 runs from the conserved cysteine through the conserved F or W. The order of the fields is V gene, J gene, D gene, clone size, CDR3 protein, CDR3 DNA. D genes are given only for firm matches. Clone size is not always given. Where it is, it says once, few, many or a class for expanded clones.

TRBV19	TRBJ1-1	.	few	CASSIDREGRAFF	TGTGCCAGTAGTATAGATCGAGAAGGGAGAGCTTTCTTT
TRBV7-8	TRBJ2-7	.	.	CASSSGWSALYEQYF	TGTGCCAGCAGCTCCGGGTGGTCAGCGCTCTACGAGCAGTACTTC
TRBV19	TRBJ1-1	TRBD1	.	CASRGRGSVTEAFF	TGTGCCAGTAGAGGCAGGGGGTCAGTCACTGAAGCTTTCTTT
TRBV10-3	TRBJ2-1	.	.	CAIREAVTYNEQFF	TGTGCCATCAGGGAGGCAGTAACCTACAATGAGCAGTTCTTC
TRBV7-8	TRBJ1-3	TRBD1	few	CASSLRQGDLLSGNTIYF	TGTGCCAGCAGCCTTCGACAGGGCGACCTCCTCTCTGGAAACACCATATATTTT
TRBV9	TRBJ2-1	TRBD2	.	CASSVVAGGLLPYNEQFF	TGTGCCAGCAGCGTAGTAGCGGGGGGCCTTCTCCCTTACAATGAGCAGTTCTTC
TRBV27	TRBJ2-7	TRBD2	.	CASSERDAYEQYF	TGTGCCAGCAGTGAGCGGGATGCCTACGAGCAGTACTTC
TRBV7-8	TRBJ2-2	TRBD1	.	CASSFRDRDTGELFF	TGTGCCAGCAGCTTCCGGGACAGGGACACCGGGGAGCTGTTTTTT
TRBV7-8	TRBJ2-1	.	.	CASSLDAPSLYNEQFF	TGTGCCAGCAGCTTAGACGCTCCCTCACTTTACAATGAGCAGTTCTTC
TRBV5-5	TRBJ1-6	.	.	CASSLDLRVRNSPLHF	TGTGCCAGCAGCTTGGATCTCAGGGTGCGGAATTCACCCCTCCACTTT
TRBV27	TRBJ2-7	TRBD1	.	CASKSLGQGAAYEQYF	TGTGCCAGCAAATCCCTCGGACAGGGGGCCGCCTACGAGCAGTACTTC
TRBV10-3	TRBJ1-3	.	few	CAISGSSGNTIYF	TGTGCCATCAGTGGCAGCTCTGGAAACACCATATATTTT
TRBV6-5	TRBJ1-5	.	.	CASSYTGNQPQHF	TGTGCCAGCAGTTACACGGGGAATCAGCCCCAGCATTTT
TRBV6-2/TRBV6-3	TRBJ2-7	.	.	CASSYGGSLLPYEQYF	TGTGCCAGCAGTTACGGAGGTTCCTTACTGCCCTACGAGCAGTACTTC
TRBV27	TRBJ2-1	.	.	CASTPLSAPPYNEQFF	TGTGCCAGCACTCCGTTGAGTGCCCCACCCTACAATGAGCAGTTCTTC
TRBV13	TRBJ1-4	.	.	CASSSRGVRGEKLFF	TGTGCCAGCAGCTCCCGCGGGGTAAGGGGTGAAAAACTGTTTTTT
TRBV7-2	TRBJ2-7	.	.	CASSLATGSGYEQYF	TGTGCCAGCAGCTTAGCAACAGGGTCTGGGTACGAGCAGTACTTC
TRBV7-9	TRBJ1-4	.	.	CASSLLGEKLFF	TGTGCCAGCAGCTTACTCGGGGAAAAACTGTTTTTT
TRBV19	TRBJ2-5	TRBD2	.	CASSIGLAGGETQYF	TGTGCCAGTAGTATCGGTCTAGCGGGAGGGGAGACCCAGTACTTC
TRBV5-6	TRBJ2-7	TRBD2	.	CASSFVGREYEQYF	TGTGCCAGCAGCTTTGTCGGGAGGGAATACGAGCAGTACTTC
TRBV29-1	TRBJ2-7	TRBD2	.	CSVGGLAGEPYEQYF	TGCAGCGTTGGGGGACTAGCGGGAGAACCCTACGAGCAGTACTTC
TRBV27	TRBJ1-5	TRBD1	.	CASSSGQVRNQPQHF	TGTGCCAGCAGTTCGGGACAGGTTCGAAATCAGCCCCAGCATTTT
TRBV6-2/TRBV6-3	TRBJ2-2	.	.	CASSYSLGAADTGELFF	TGTGCCAGCAGTTACTCTCTGGGGGCCGCGGACACCGGGGAGCTGTTTTTT
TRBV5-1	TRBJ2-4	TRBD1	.	CASSWSDRSKGIQYF	TGCGCCAGCAGCTGGTCGGACAGGAGCAAGGGCATTCAGTACTTC
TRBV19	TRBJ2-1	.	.	CASSSEGGYNEQFF	TGTGCCAGTAGCTCCGAAGGGGGATACAATGAGCAGTTCTTC
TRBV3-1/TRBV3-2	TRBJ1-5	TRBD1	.	CASGDSSNQPQHF	TGTGCCAGCGGGGACAGTAGCAATCAGCCCCAGCATTTT
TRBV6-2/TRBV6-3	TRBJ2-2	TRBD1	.	CASSHGQGVRAGELFF	TGTGCCAGCAGTCACGGACAGGGTGTGAGGGCCGGGGAGCTGTTTTTT
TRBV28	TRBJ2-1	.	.	CASSLWIIRGNEQFF	TGTGCCAGCAGTTTATGGATCATCCGGGGCAATGAGCAGTTCTTC
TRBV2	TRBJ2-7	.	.	CAGESDTSYEQYF	TGTGCCGGGGAATCGGACACATCCTACGAGCAGTACTTC
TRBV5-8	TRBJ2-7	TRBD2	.	CASSFIAGGFNEQYF	TGTGCCAGCAGCTTCATAGCGGGAGGTTTCAACGAGCAGTACTTC
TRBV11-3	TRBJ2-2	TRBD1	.	CASSLGRQGNTGELFF	TGTGCCAGCAGCTTAGGAAGACAGGGAAACACCGGGGAGCTGTTTTTT
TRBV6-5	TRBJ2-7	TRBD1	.	CAGRGQGAGSYEQYF	TGTGCCGGACGGGGACAGGGGGCGGGCTCCTACGAGCAGTACTTC
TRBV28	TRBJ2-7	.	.	CASSRRLALSYEQYF	TGTGCCAGCAGCCGGAGGCTAGCGCTCTCCTACGAGCAGTACTTC
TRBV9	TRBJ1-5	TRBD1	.	CASSAGDSNNQPQHF	TGTGCCAGCAGCGCGGGGGACAGCAACAATCAGCCCCAGCATTTT
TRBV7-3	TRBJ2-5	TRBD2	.	CASSLGSGTSGQETQYF	TGTGCCAGCAGCTTAGGATCCGGGACTAGCGGACAAGAGACCCAGTACTTC
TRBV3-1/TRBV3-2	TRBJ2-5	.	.	CASSQAQETQYF	TGTGCCAGCAGCCAAGCGCAAGAGACCCAGTACTTC
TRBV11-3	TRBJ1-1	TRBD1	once	CASSLRQGGSTEAFF	TGTGCCAGCAGCCTCCGACAGGGAGGTTCGACTGAAGCTTTCTTT
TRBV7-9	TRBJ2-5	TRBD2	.	CASSLGLGETQYF	TGTGCCAGCAGCTTGGGACTAGGAGAGACCCAGTACTTC
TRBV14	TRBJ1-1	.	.	CASSPLRVNTEAFF	TGTGCCAGCAGCCCCCTCCGGGTGAACACTGAAGCTTTCTTT
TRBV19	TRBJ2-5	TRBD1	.	CASSLPGGAKTQYF	TGTGCCAGTAGCCTCCCAGGGGGCGCTAAGACCCAGTACTTC
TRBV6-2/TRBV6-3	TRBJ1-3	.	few	CASSHPEGNSGNTIYF	TGTGCCAGCAGCCACCCGGAGGGTAACTCTGGAAACACCATATATTTT
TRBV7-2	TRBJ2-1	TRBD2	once	CASLAGALYNEQFF	TGTGCCAGCTTAGCGGGGGCCCTCTACAATGAGCAGTTCTTC
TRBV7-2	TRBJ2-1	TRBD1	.	CASSPWTGSYNEQFF	TGTGCCAGCAGCCCTTGGACAGGCTCCTACAATGAGCAGTTCTTC